The present T cell receptor beta chain was sequenced within a study of T-cell memory formation after mild COVID-19. This clonotype was counted between two and nine times. TCRdb reanalysed the 5' RACE reads using MiXCR and keeps one entry per CDR3 protein. Of roughly 310,000 distinct CDR3 sequences listed, about 15% are singletons. Germline V gene data show CDR1 as MGHDK and CDR2 as SYGVNS. The CDR3 length is 20 residues. V dropped 3 bases and J dropped 0 bases, with 26 bases sitting between them. The origin of this receptor is a man younger than 30 who had mild COVID-19 (a few samples of this study predate the infection). Cell type and time point are not known. The sample taken for sequencing was PBMCs or a T cell subset sorted from them (not recorded which). This chain connects TRBV25-1 to TRBJ1-2, with D perhaps TRBD1 (6 bases). Here the CDR3 DNA reads TGTGCCAGCAGTGAGGGGGCGTTTAGTAAGCCACCGGGTACTAACTATGGCTACACCTTC. This codes for CASSEGAFSKPPGTNYGYTF.